Listed below are T cell receptor beta chains from one sample, sequenced in a study of CD8 T cells in ankylosing spondylitis. TCRdb used MiXCR to reprocess the 5' RACE reads, holding one entry per CDR3 protein. Counted here are roughly 120,000 distinct CDR3 sequences, around 15% occurring once; the ten biggest clones make up about 2.7%. The sequenced sample consisted of blood, either unsorted or a sorted T cell fraction (not recorded which). Source of these receptors: a female donor with ankylosing spondylitis or in good health (not recorded which). The CDR3 runs from the conserved cysteine through the conserved F or W. A D gene is named only where the DNA matches it firmly. Rows give clone size only sometimes, using once, few, many, or a class for an expanded clone.

-	many	TRBV28	TRBJ2-2	CASRTSSVNTGELFF	TGTGCCAGCAGGACCTCTAGCGTAAACACCGGGGAGCTGTTTTTT
-	few	TRBV20-1	TRBJ2-1	CSARVALFNEQFF	TGCAGTGCTAGAGTGGCTTTATTCAATGAGCAGTTCTTC
TRBD2	-	TRBV28	TRBJ2-7	CASSLGGDITYEQYF	TGTGCCAGCAGTTTAGGGGGGGATATTACCTACGAGCAGTACTTC
TRBD1	many	TRBV5-1	TRBJ1-3	CASSPRQGAGGNTIYF	TGCGCCAGCAGCCCGAGACAGGGGGCTGGTGGAAACACCATATATTTT
TRBD1	few	TRBV12-3/TRBV12-4	TRBJ2-2	CASSRLDRINTGELFF	TGTGCCAGCAGTCGTTTGGACAGGATCAACACCGGGGAGCTGTTTTTT
-	many	TRBV20-1	TRBJ2-2	CSAIAETNTGELFF	TGCAGTGCTATAGCGGAAACGAACACCGGGGAGCTGTTTTTT
-	many	TRBV15	TRBJ2-1	CATSRERADSQWDNEQFF	TGTGCCACCAGCAGAGAGAGGGCGGACTCCCAGTGGGACAATGAGCAGTTCTTC
-	few	TRBV7-6	TRBJ2-7	CASSSKASGQTYEQYF	TGTGCCAGCAGCTCCAAGGCATCAGGACAGACTTACGAGCAGTACTTC
-	many	TRBV29-1	TRBJ2-5	CSVGSQSSQETQYF	TGCAGCGTTGGGTCTCAAAGTTCCCAAGAGACCCAGTACTTC
TRBD2	-	TRBV3-1	TRBJ2-3	CASSLRVAGVTDTQYF	TGTGCCAGCAGTCTCCGGGTAGCGGGGGTTACAGATACGCAGTATTTT
-	-	TRBV29-1	TRBJ2-7	CSVVLGYDQYF	TGCAGCGTTGTCTTGGGCTACGATCAGTACTTC
-	many	TRBV6-1	TRBJ2-7	CASRKPGQLYEQYF	TGTGCCAGCAGAAAACCGGGACAACTCTACGAGCAGTACTTC
-	few	TRBV12-3/TRBV12-4	TRBJ2-1	CASSLGGIAPKGDNEQFF	TGTGCCAGCAGTTTAGGAGGGATAGCTCCTAAAGGGGACAATGAGCAGTTCTTC
-	few	TRBV12-3/TRBV12-4	TRBJ2-5	CASSPRRIGEETQYF	TGTGCCAGCAGTCCCCGCCGGATCGGAGAAGAGACCCAGTACTTC
-	many	TRBV12-3/TRBV12-4	TRBJ2-1	CASSLIGTEQFF	TGTGCCAGCAGTTTAATAGGGACTGAGCAGTTCTTC
-	few	TRBV7-2	TRBJ2-6	CASSPQVSGANVLTF	TGTGCCAGCAGCCCTCAGGTCTCTGGGGCCAACGTCCTGACTTTC
-	few	TRBV7-9	TRBJ1-3	CASSYLTGNGNTIYF	TGTGCCAGCAGCTATCTCACAGGGAATGGAAACACCATATATTTT
-	-	TRBV30	TRBJ2-2	CAWSKGVPGTGELFF	TGTGCCTGGAGTAAGGGTGTACCAGGCACCGGGGAGCTGTTTTTT
TRBD2	-	TRBV5-1	TRBJ2-4	CASSVGTSGRAGGAKNIQYF	TGCGCCAGCAGCGTGGGAACTAGCGGGAGGGCCGGTGGTGCCAAAAACATTCAGTACTTC
TRBD1	many	TRBV12-3/TRBV12-4	TRBJ1-5	CASSRGQGQPQHF	TGTGCCAGCAGTAGGGGGCAGGGTCAGCCCCAGCATTTT
-	-	TRBV5-1	TRBJ2-7	CASSFGGTGSYEQYF	TGCGCCAGCAGCTTCGGGGGAACTGGCTCCTACGAGCAGTACTTC
TRBD1	-	TRBV5-1	TRBJ2-4	CASSSDPGQGIQYF	TGCGCCAGCAGCTCAGACCCGGGACAGGGCATTCAGTACTTC
-	many	TRBV29-1	TRBJ2-7	CSVVGIQGMSSYEQYF	TGCAGCGTTGTGGGGATACAGGGAATGAGCTCCTACGAGCAGTACTTC
-	few	TRBV18	TRBJ2-2	CASSPLRWNAGAGRVNTGELFF	TGTGCCAGCTCACCACTCCGCTGGAACGCGGGGGCCGGGAGAGTGAACACCGGGGAGCTGTTTTTT
TRBD2	many	TRBV5-1	TRBJ2-3	CASSTGLAGADTQYF	TGCGCCAGCAGCACGGGACTAGCGGGAGCAGATACGCAGTATTTT
TRBD2	-	TRBV11-1	TRBJ2-7	CASSSVSGTSGSFSYDQYF	TGTGCCAGCAGTTCAGTATCCGGGACTAGCGGGAGTTTCTCCTACGACCAGTACTTC
-	many	TRBV20-1	TRBJ2-5	CSARDSKDIQETQYF	TGCAGTGCTAGAGATTCTAAGGACATACAAGAGACCCAGTACTTC
-	-	TRBV5-1	TRBJ2-3	CASSLGRQGTMLHTQYF	TGCGCCAGCAGCTTGGGAAGACAGGGGACTATGTTACATACGCAGTATTTT
TRBD1	many	TRBV5-1	TRBJ2-7	CASSSHRGEQYF	TGCGCCAGCAGCTCACACAGGGGCGAGCAGTACTTC
TRBD2	many	TRBV12-3/TRBV12-4	TRBJ2-1	CASSYTSGGVSYNEQFF	TGTGCCAGCAGTTATACTAGCGGGGGGGTCTCCTACAATGAGCAGTTCTTC
TRBD1	few	TRBV20-1	TRBJ2-7	CSARAPGTGSGQYF	TGCAGTGCTAGGGCACCCGGGACAGGGAGTGGGCAGTACTTC
-	many	TRBV28	TRBJ1-1	CASSSLASLNTEAFF	TGTGCCAGCAGTTCCCTCGCCAGTCTGAACACTGAAGCTTTCTTT
TRBD1	many	TRBV5-1	TRBJ2-1	CASSTDRGAYNEQFF	TGCGCCAGCAGCACCGACAGGGGGGCCTACAATGAGCAGTTCTTC
TRBD2	many	TRBV10-3	TRBJ2-3	CAIKPGLAGADTQYF	TGTGCCATCAAACCGGGACTAGCGGGAGCAGATACGCAGTATTTT
-	-	TRBV28	TRBJ1-2	CASSFPAERDYGYTF	TGTGCCAGCAGTTTCCCGGCAGAGAGGGACTATGGCTACACCTTC
-	-	TRBV6-5	TRBJ2-3	CASSSPASTDTQYF	TGTGCCAGCAGTTCCCCGGCTAGCACAGATACGCAGTATTTT
TRBD2	-	TRBV20-1	TRBJ2-1	CSAARETPYNEQFF	TGCAGTGCCGCGCGGGAGACACCCTACAATGAGCAGTTCTTC
-	many	TRBV11-2	TRBJ2-2	CASGGGYTGELFF	TGTGCCAGCGGGGGCGGCTACACCGGGGAGCTGTTTTTT
TRBD1	-	TRBV3-1	TRBJ2-7	CASSPQGQASSYEQYF	TGTGCCAGCAGCCCTCAGGGACAGGCAAGCTCCTACGAGCAGTACTTC
TRBD2	few	TRBV27	TRBJ2-1	CASSARDYYSYNEQFF	TGTGCCAGCAGCGCTCGGGACTATTACTCCTACAATGAGCAGTTCTTC
-	-	TRBV11-2	TRBJ2-1	CASSSKGVGYNEQFF	TGTGCCAGCAGCTCGAAAGGGGTAGGGTACAATGAGCAGTTCTTC
-	few	TRBV12-3/TRBV12-4	TRBJ2-7	CASSRGTKSSYEQYF	TGTGCCAGCAGTAGAGGGACAAAGAGCTCCTACGAGCAGTACTTC
-	-	TRBV20-1	TRBJ2-3	CSAPELGQLTDTQYF	TGCAGTGCCCCCGAACTCGGCCAACTCACAGATACGCAGTATTTT
TRBD1	-	TRBV5-6	TRBJ1-6	CASSSGTGGIPTSPLHF	TGTGCCAGCAGCTCCGGGACAGGGGGTATCCCAACCTCACCCCTCCACTTT
-	few	TRBV9	TRBJ2-3	CASSVGGANTDTQYF	TGTGCCAGCAGCGTAGGAGGGGCCAACACAGATACGCAGTATTTT
-	many	TRBV5-1	TRBJ1-2	CASSLEVGRSAGYTF	TGCGCCAGCAGCTTGGAAGTTGGCAGGAGCGCTGGCTACACCTTC
-	many	TRBV7-7	TRBJ2-5	CASSFSALETQYF	TGTGCTAGCAGCTTTAGTGCGTTAGAGACCCAGTACTTC
-	many	TRBV12-3/TRBV12-4	TRBJ2-3	CASTPGTASTDTQYF	TGTGCCAGCACTCCCGGGACGGCTAGCACAGATACGCAGTATTTT
-	many	TRBV6-6	TRBJ1-6	CASSLINSPLHF	TGTGCCAGCAGCTTGATAAATTCACCCCTCCACTTT
-	-	TRBV20-1	TRBJ2-1	CSARVRDPYVDEQFF	TGCAGTGCTAGAGTCCGGGACCCCTATGTGGATGAGCAGTTCTTC
TRBD2	-	TRBV11-2	TRBJ2-1	CASSLPGQGRTSGSSYNEQFF	TGTGCCAGCAGCCTCCCGGGTCAGGGCAGAACTAGCGGGAGCTCCTACAATGAGCAGTTCTTC
-	few	TRBV5-5	TRBJ1-3	CASSLSSRGDTIYF	TGTGCCAGCAGCTTGTCCTCGAGGGGGGACACCATATATTTT
TRBD2	few	TRBV5-4	TRBJ2-1	CASSLTSGIDEQFF	TGTGCCAGCAGCTTGACTAGCGGGATCGATGAGCAGTTCTTC
-	many	TRBV29-1	TRBJ1-3	CSVVNSGNTIYF	TGCAGCGTGGTCAACTCTGGAAACACCATATATTTT